The 30 T cell receptor beta chains below all came from one sample that was sequenced in a study of radiation and T cells in renal cell carcinoma. Time point here: blood 2 weeks post-SBRT. The sample's treatment: 15 Gy SBRT to primary tumor, nephrectomy 4 weeks later. Profiling relied on immunoSEQ multiplex PCR, and the TCRdb table lists in-frame clones only, not all of them. The data show 150,000 or so clones, roughly 86% seen once. This sample comprised blood, obtained from a patient whose treatment included radiotherapy and nephrectomy. The receptors were gathered from a woman aged 50 to 60 with renal cell carcinoma.

The V and J genes are TRBV19 and TRBJ1-3, with D hard to call. V was trimmed by 3 bases and J by 0 bases, leaving 9 bases between them. Germline values: CDR1 LNHDA, CDR2 SQIVND (reference sequence). This CDR3 is 15 amino acids long. CDR3 coding DNA: TGTGCCAGTAGTATTGGGGATTTCTCTGGAAACACCATATATTTT. Amino acids: CASSIGDFSGNTIYF.

The V call is TRBV6-6, the J call TRBJ2-2; TRBD1 aligns across 9 bases. Trimming took 8 bases from V and 1 from J; bases not matched to a gene: 5. CDR3 size: 15 residues. Germline V lookup: CDR1 MNHNY, CDR2 SVGAGI (reference sequence). The chain's CDR3 is CASYGQGKNTGELFF. Here the CDR3 DNA reads TGTGCCAGCTACGGACAGGGGAAGAACACCGGGGAGCTGTTTTTT.

The V call is TRBV9, the J call TRBJ2-2, with 13 bases that match TRBD2. The CDR3 totals 17 residues. Per the germline V gene, CDR1 is SGDLS and CDR2 is YYNGEE. J was trimmed by 0 bases and V by 3 bases; bases with no gene match: 2. The CDR3 DNA sequence: TGTGCCAGCAGCGGCGGACTAGCGGGGGCGAACACCGGGGAGCTGTTTTTT. Its translation is CASSGGLAGANTGELFF.

The chain uses TRBV9 and TRBJ2-7, with TRBD2 matching 7 bases. V was pared by 2 bases and J by 6 bases, with 14 bases of the junction left unmatched. Germline V gives CDR1 SGDLS, CDR2 YYNGEE. The CDR3 totals 16 residues. The CDR3 here is CASSVRPLGGNGEQYF. CDR3 DNA sequence: TGTGCCAGCAGCGTTCGACCCCTCGGGGGGAACGGCGAGCAGTACTTC.

The chain combines TRBV5-1 with TRBJ2-1; 7 nucleotides line up with TRBD2. The CDR3 runs to 13 residues. Unmatched junction bases numbered 2, after V lost 1 base and J lost 7 bases. CDR1 is SGHRS and CDR2 is YFSETQ in the germline V gene. The CDR3 loop is CASSLTSVNEQFF. CDR3 DNA sequence: TGCGCCAGCAGCTTGACTAGCGTGAATGAGCAGTTCTTC.

This clone was observed a single time. The genes are TRBV6-5 and TRBJ2-5, with 12 bases aligning to TRBD2. The CDR3 is 16 residues long. Germline trimming cut 4 bases from V and 2 bases from J; bases unmatched to any gene: 5. Germline loops: CDR1 MNHEY, CDR2 SVGAGI. The CDR3 nucleotides read TGTGCCAGCAGTTCGCGACTAGCGGGGGCACAAGAGACCCAGTACTTC. The encoded protein is CASSSRLAGAQETQYF.

The chain is built from TRBV6-6 and TRBJ1-4; 7 nucleotides match TRBD1. The CDR3 runs 13 residues. The germline CDR1 and CDR2 sequences are MNHNY and SVGAGI (reference sequence). Trimming at V came to 8 bases and at J to 8 bases, leaving 8 bases not matched to a gene. In DNA form, the CDR3 reads TGTGCCAGCTCAAGGGGGCAGGGGGAAAAACTGTTTTTT. This sequence encodes CASSRGQGEKLFF.

The chain has TRBV5-1 and TRBJ2-5; D not resolved. This CDR3 spans 14 amino acids. Trimming removed 4 bases from V and 5 bases from J, with 15 bases in between. Germline V gene sequence: CDR1 SGHRS, CDR2 YFSETQ. CDR3 DNA sequence: TGCGCCAGCAGCCTGGGTGGGGTCGGTGAGACCCAGTACTTC. Translation gives CASSLGGVGETQYF.

The rearrangement joins TRBV7-3 to TRBJ1-1; a weak D match, TRBD1 (5 bases). This CDR3 has 14 residues. Germline V lookup: CDR1 SGHTA, CDR2 FQGTGA. V gave up 6 bases and J gave up 5 bases, with 16 bases separating them. CDR3 nucleotide sequence: TGTGCCAGCAGTCTAAACGGCAGGGTAACTGAAGCTTTCTTT. It yields the protein CASSLNGRVTEAFF. Complete variable domain (other parts from reference TRBV7-3 and TRBJ1-1): GAGVSQTPSNKVTEKGKYVELRCDPISGHTALYWYRQSLGQGPEFLIYFQGTGAADDSGLPNDRFFAVRPEGSVSTLKIQRTERGDSAVYLCASSLNGRVTEAFFGQGTRLTVV.

V gene TRBV4-1 combines with J gene TRBJ1-4; D is possibly TRBD1 (6 bases). CDR1 and CDR2 (germline): MGHRA, YSYEKL. The CDR3 loop spans 17 amino acids. The ends were cut back, 1 base at V and 7 bases at J, with 19 bases in the middle. The CDR3, as DNA: TGCGCCAGCAGCCAAGGGGCAGCACAGGGACTGCGTGAAAAACTGTTTTTT. Amino acids: CASSQGAAQGLREKLFF.

CDR3 region: CASSSTAGNSPLHF. The CDR3 DNA sequence: TGTGCCAGCAGTTCCACAGCAGGGAATTCACCCCTCCACTTT. The chain carries TRBV6-6 and TRBJ1-6, with D possibly matching TRBD1 (5 bases). V was pared by 4 bases and J by 7 bases, with 11 bases between. The CDR3 has 14 residues. Germline values: CDR1 MNHNY, CDR2 SVGAGI (reference sequence).

The gene calls are TRBV5-1 and TRBJ1-6; D perhaps matches TRBD1 (5 bases). Per the germline V gene, CDR1 is SGHRS and CDR2 is YFSETQ. The CDR3 totals 14 residues. V lost 0 bases, J lost 7 bases, and 8 bases lay in between. The chain's CDR3 is CASSLAGGNSPLHF. CDR3 coding DNA: TGCGCCAGCAGCTTGGCCGGGGGGAATTCACCCCTCCACTTT.

This clone was picked up a small number of times. This chain joins TRBV2 and TRBJ1-4; 7 nucleotides align to TRBD1. In germline, CDR1 is SNHLY, CDR2 FYNNEI. The CDR3 length is 14 residues. V shed 8 bases, J shed 0 bases, and the junction held 3 bases outside the gene matches. CDR3 DNA: TGTGCCAGCCGGGACAGCACAACTAATGAAAAACTGTTTTTT. This encodes CASRDSTTNEKLFF.

The chain carries TRBV4-2 and TRBJ1-1; 8 bases agree with TRBD1. CDR3 length: 15 residues. After removal of 0 bases from V and 1 base from J, the junction contained 1 base not matched to a gene. Germline V gives CDR1 LGHNA, CDR2 YNFKEQ. Here the CDR3 reads CASSQDQGANTEAFF. The CDR3 region has the DNA TGTGCCAGCAGCCAAGATCAGGGGGCGAACACTGAAGCTTTCTTT.

This chain joins TRBV5-1 and TRBJ2-2; 9 bases line up with TRBD1. The V and J ends lost 3 bases and 4 bases, in that order; junction bases with no gene match: 10. Germline V gives CDR1 SGHRS, CDR2 YFSETQ. This CDR3 is 17 amino acids long. CDR3 in DNA: TGCGCCAGCAGCTGGGGAGGGACAGGGATTTCCACCGGGGAGCTGTTTTTT. This encodes CASSWGGTGISTGELFF.

The V call is TRBV6-6, the J call TRBJ1-1; the match to TRBD1 covers 7 bases. The J segment lost 4 bases and the V segment lost 5 bases, leaving 1 base of the junction unmatched. CDR3 size: 12 residues. From germline, CDR1 is MNHNY and CDR2 SVGAGI (reference sequence). Written as DNA, the CDR3 is TGTGCCAGCAGTCGGGACAGCACTGAAGCTTTCTTT. The encoded protein is CASSRDSTEAFF.

The chain is built from TRBV19 and TRBJ2-7; weak D call: TRBD2 (6 bases). V was pared by 3 bases and J by 0 bases, with 12 bases between. Germline values: CDR1 LNHDA, CDR2 SQIVND (reference sequence). This CDR3 has 15 residues. CDR3 region: CASSIGGSGSYEQYF. The CDR3 nucleotides are TGTGCCAGTAGTATTGGGGGGTCTGGCTCCTACGAGCAGTACTTC.

V and J are TRBV15 and TRBJ2-1; TRBD1 matches at 8 bases. Trimming at V came to 2 bases and at J to 2 bases, leaving 5 bases not matched to a gene. CDR3 size: 16 residues. CDR1 and CDR2 from the germline V gene are LNHNV and YYDKDF (reference sequence). DNA of the CDR3: TGTGCCACCAGCAGAACTACACAGGGGGCCTACAATGAGCAGTTCTTC. Translating gives CATSRTTQGAYNEQFF.

This clone has just a few counts. The chain joins TRBV6-5 to TRBJ2-7; D unresolved. V lost 6 bases, J lost 3 bases, and 12 bases lay in between. This CDR3 is built from 13 residues. Germline CDR1 reads MNHEY; CDR2 reads SVGAGI. CDR3 residues: CASSPGPDYEQYF. The CDR3 DNA is TGTGCCAGCAGCCCGGGTCCTGACTACGAGCAGTACTTC.

The gene calls are TRBV11-2 and TRBJ2-7, with TRBD2 matching 7 bases. This CDR3 region has 16 residues. Germline loops: CDR1 SGHAT, CDR2 FQNNGV. Trimming at V came to 0 bases and at J to 5 bases, leaving 10 bases not matched to a gene. The CDR3 region is CASSLDRVAGVNEQYF. The CDR3 coding sequence is TGTGCCAGCAGCTTAGATCGGGTAGCGGGTGTAAACGAGCAGTACTTC.

The rearrangement uses TRBV7-9 and TRBJ1-2; possibly TRBD1 for D (5 bases). Trimming cost V 0 bases and J 7 bases, with 12 bases left between them. This CDR3 is built from 14 residues. CDR1 SEHNR and CDR2 FQNEAQ come from the germline V gene (reference sequence). CDR3 coding DNA: TGTGCCAGCAGCTTAGCCAGGGATTTAGGTGGCTACACCTTC. Amino acid sequence: CASSLARDLGGYTF.

The J gene is TRBJ2-2, the V gene TRBV5-4; TRBD2 is a possible D gene (5 bases). Looked up from germline, CDR1 is SGHNT and CDR2 is YYREEE (reference sequence). This CDR3 comprises 16 residues. The ends were cut back, 5 bases at V and 1 base at J, with 15 bases in the middle. CDR3 region: CASRLGPGRNTGELFF. DNA for the CDR3: TGTGCCAGCAGGCTTGGTCCGGGGAGGAACACCGGGGAGCTGTTTTTT.

The gene calls are TRBV7-3 and TRBJ1-1; no firm D call. Germline V gene data show CDR1 as SGHTA and CDR2 as FQGTGA. There are 14 residues in the CDR3. The V end lost 5 bases, the J end lost 1 base, and 11 bases lay between the germline ends. CDR3 sequence (DNA): TGTGCCAGCAGCGTGGGTAGTTCGAACACTGAAGCTTTCTTT. Protein: CASSVGSSNTEAFF.

This sequence joins TRBV9 and TRBJ2-2; 13 bases are shared with TRBD2. CDR3 length: 16 amino acids. The V and J ends lost 4 bases and 7 bases, in that order; junction bases with no gene match: 7. Germline V gene lookup returns CDR1 SGDLS and CDR2 YYNGEE. The CDR3 sequence: CASSRWTSGGLGELFF. The CDR3 DNA follows: TGTGCCAGCAGCAGATGGACTAGCGGGGGTCTCGGGGAGCTGTTTTTT.

This chain connects TRBV28 to TRBJ1-3; 10 positions match TRBD1. CDR3 size: 16 residues. The trim removed 6 bases at V and 3 bases at J, leaving 8 bases unmatched. Germline V gene data show CDR1 as MDHEN and CDR2 as SYDVKM. The CDR3 nucleotides read TGTGCCAGCAGCACCAGACAGGGGGCCGGTGGAAACACCATATATTTT. Protein: CASSTRQGAGGNTIYF.

The chain links TRBV5-6 to TRBJ2-7; tentatively, D is TRBD1 (6 bases). CDR3 length: 14 amino acids. V dropped 4 bases and J dropped 4 bases, with 15 bases sitting between them. The germline V gene encodes CDR1 SGHDT and CDR2 YYEEEE. The CDR3 nucleotides read TGTGCCAGCAGCATCTGGACAGTATCTTACGAGCAGTACTTC. Encoded protein: CASSIWTVSYEQYF.

The J gene is TRBJ1-2, the V gene TRBV19; a possible D gene is TRBD1 (5 bases). Germline V lookup: CDR1 LNHDA, CDR2 SQIVND (reference sequence). The CDR3 has 17 amino acids. The V end lost 2 bases, the J end lost 6 bases, and 22 bases lay between the germline ends. In DNA, the CDR3 is TGTGCCAGTAGTATACGGGACGGAGCTTTACGTACTAATGGCTACACCTTC. Translating gives CASSIRDGALRTNGYTF.

This rearrangement joins TRBV6-5 to TRBJ2-5, with 8 bases that match TRBD1. CDR3 length: 15 amino acids. Losses at the gene ends were 4 bases for V and 4 bases for J; bases not matched to a gene: 8. CDR1 is MNHEY and CDR2 is SVGAGI in the germline V gene. This CDR3 is CASSSERTGRETQYF. The CDR3 nucleotides read TGTGCCAGCAGTTCCGAACGGACAGGGAGAGAGACCCAGTACTTC.

V usage is TRBV6-5 and J usage is TRBJ2-7; D is undetermined. Trimming removed 0 bases at V and 4 bases at J, with 10 bases between. Germline CDR1 MNHEY, CDR2 SVGAGI. This CDR3 has 14 amino acids. CDR3 amino acids: CASSYSWGSYEQYF. The DNA of the CDR3 is TGTGCCAGCAGTTACTCTTGGGGATCTTACGAGCAGTACTTC.

V usage is TRBV7-9 and J usage is TRBJ1-1; no definite D call. Trimming took 2 bases from V and 2 from J, leaving 12 bases between them. The CDR3 runs to 15 residues. Looked up from germline, CDR1 is SEHNR and CDR2 is FQNEAQ (reference sequence). DNA for the CDR3: TGTGCCAGCAGCTTATGGGGTCTAACAAACACTGAAGCTTTCTTT. Protein sequence: CASSLWGLTNTEAFF.